Following are 5 T cell receptor beta chains from one sample sequenced in a study of cytomegalovirus exposure and HLA in healthy donors. The PCR was carried out with 60 Vbeta primers and 13 Jbeta primers. Assay used: immunoSEQ multiplex PCR; TCRdb lists only in-frame clones, some missing. The sample includes some 120,000 clones, 60% to 85% of them seen just once. Sequenced material: PBMCs. The receptors were gathered from a man aged 25 to 40 in good health and CMV-seronegative.

This rearrangement joins TRBV5-1 to TRBJ1-4, with D possibly matching TRBD1 (5 bases). The CDR3 is 14 residues long. The germline V gene has CDR1 SGHRS and CDR2 YFSETQ. With 4 bases removed from V and 8 bases from J, the gap between germline ends came to 15 bases. CDR3 bases: TGCGCCAGCAGCCCCCACGGGGGTCAAGAAAAACTGTTTTTT. Encoded protein: CASSPHGGQEKLFF. Combining the CDR3 with reference TRBV5-1 and TRBJ1-4 gives the whole variable domain KAGVTQTPRYLIKTRGQQVTLSCSPISGHRSVSWYQQTPGQGLQFLFEYFSETQRNKGNFPGRFSGRQFSNSRSEMNVSTLELGDSALYLCASSPHGGQEKLFFGSGTQLSVL.

This chain uses TRBV28 with TRBJ2-2; no clear D. Trimming removed 3 bases from V and 2 bases from J, with 4 bases in between. CDR3 size: 13 residues. CDR1 MDHEN and CDR2 SYDVKM come from the germline V gene. This CDR3 reads CASSFLNTGELFF. In nucleotides, the CDR3 is TGTGCCAGCAGTTTCCTTAACACCGGGGAGCTGTTTTTT. The variable domain in full, with the rest retrieved from reference TRBV28 and TRBJ2-2, is DVKVTQSSRYLVKRTGEKVFLECVQDMDHENMFWYRQDPGLGLRLIYFSYDVKMKEKGDIPEGYSVSREKKERFSLILESASTNQTSMYLCASSFLNTGELFFGEGSRLTVL.

V is TRBV11-3 and J is TRBJ2-7; tentative D call: TRBD2 (5 bases). With 1 base removed from V and 6 bases from J, the gap between germline ends came to 13 bases. The CDR3 loop spans 14 amino acids. Per the germline V gene, CDR1 is SGHNT and CDR2 is YENEEA. CDR3 sequence: CASSLGRGSIEQYF. CDR3 nucleotides: TGTGCCAGCAGCTTAGGAAGAGGGTCGATCGAGCAGTACTTC.

The chain combines TRBV10-3 with TRBJ2-6; 8 bases fit TRBD1. The CDR3 runs to 17 residues. Germline CDR1 reads ENHRY; CDR2 reads SYGVKD. V dropped 5 bases and J dropped 1; count of bases not matched to a gene: 7. CDR3 amino acids: CAISQTGGVSGANVLTF. Here the CDR3 DNA reads TGTGCCATCAGTCAAACAGGGGGAGTATCTGGGGCCAACGTCCTGACTTTC.

This clone was observed a few times. The V and J genes are TRBV4-1 and TRBJ2-7; D remains unclear. Trimming removed 1 base at V and 2 bases at J, with 9 bases between. Per the germline V gene, CDR1 is MGHRA and CDR2 is YSYEKL. CDR3 size: 14 residues. The chain's CDR3 is CASSQGSGAYEQYF. In DNA, the CDR3 is TGCGCCAGCAGCCAAGGGTCCGGAGCCTACGAGCAGTACTTC.